This TCR beta chain was identified during a study of T cells in Graves' hyperthyroidism and ophthalmopathy. There are 15 residues in the CDR3. Germline CDR1 is DFQATT and CDR2 is SNEGSKA (reference sequence). V was cut by 0 bases and J by 4 bases, with 16 bases left in between. Patients affected by ophthalmopathy presented a Clinical Activity Score of at least 3, a NOSPECS grade of at least 4, and disease duration below 3 months. The diagnostic basis comprised clinical symptoms, serum thyroxine and TRAb, thyroid ultrasound and orbital computed tomography. From 10 ml of fresh peripheral blood, PBMCs were isolated. Findings of the study overall: The model anticipated ophthalmopathy a median about 7.1 months pre-onset.

RNA transcripts yielded amplified TCR beta CDR3 regions. Primed by the HTBI set, a first-round RT-PCR was run on the TCR CDR3. A single record per CDR3 protein comes from TCRdb applying MiXCR to the multiplex PCR reads. In the table there are hundreds of thousands of distinct CDR3 sequences, around 22% of which are singletons. Concerning this clonotype: The antigen is undetermined.

The chain carries TRBV20-1 and TRBJ2-7, with D possibly TRBD1 on 6 matching bases. Sequenced sample: blood. This receptor was identified in a woman in her twenties or thirties with Graves' ophthalmopathy. CDR3 in amino acids: CSARDPQGRGYEQYF. The DNA for the CDR3 is TGCAGTGCTAGAGATCCTCAGGGGAGAGGTTACGAGCAGTACTTC.